This entry lists 30 T cell receptor beta chains sequenced from one sample in a study of cytomegalovirus exposure and HLA in healthy donors. Method: immunoSEQ multiplex PCR; TCRdb's copy keeps in-frame clones and lacks some. Of some 320,000 clones in the sample, roughly nine tenths were seen once. The specimen was PBMCs. The receptors derive from a woman aged 25 to 39 in good health and CMV-seropositive.

The rearrangement uses TRBV6-5 and TRBJ2-7; 8 bases map to TRBD2. The CDR3 has 12 residues. V was clipped by 8 bases and J by 1 base; unmatched bases: 1. CDR1 and CDR2 from the germline V gene are MNHEY and SVGAGI. The CDR3 DNA is TGTGCCAGCGCGGGGGGATCCTACGAGCAGTACTTC. Its protein is CASAGGSYEQYF.

Regarding this clone: This sample also contains other DNA sequences that code for the same CDR3. The V call is TRBV2, the J call TRBJ2-7; the D is unclear. Germline CDR1 is SNHLY and CDR2 is FYNNEI. Trimming pared 4 bases from V and 6 bases from J, leaving 4 bases between. The CDR3 sequence is 10 residues long. The CDR3 nucleotides are TGTGCCAGCAGTGGGGGCGAGCAGTACTTC. Translation gives CASSGGEQYF.

This chain joins TRBV7-2 and TRBJ1-3; 8 nucleotides line up with TRBD1. The length of the CDR3 is 16 residues. The V gene's germline CDR1 is SGHTA and CDR2 FQGNSA. J gave up 6 bases and V 1 base, and 8 bases lay outside the gene matches. CDR3 residues: CASSLENPGGKNTIYF. The CDR3 DNA reads TGTGCCAGCAGCTTAGAAAACCCAGGGGGCAAAAACACCATATATTTT. Drawing the rest from reference TRBV7-2 and TRBJ1-3, the complete variable domain is GAGVSQSPSNKVTEKGKDVELRCDPISGHTALYWYRQSLGQGLEFLIYFQGNSAPDKSGLPSDRFSAERTGGSVSTLTIQRTQQEDSAVYLCASSLENPGGKNTIYFGEGSWLTVV.

The V gene is TRBV15, the J gene TRBJ1-6, with TRBD1 matching over 9 bases. J was trimmed by 6 bases and V by 5 bases; bases with no gene match: 5. Germline lookup yields CDR1 LNHNV and CDR2 YYDKDF (reference sequence). This CDR3 contains 15 residues. CDR3 in amino acids: CATSGGQGGNSPLHF. CDR3 sequence (DNA): TGTGCCACCAGCGGGGGACAGGGTGGTAATTCACCCCTCCACTTT.

This rearrangement joins TRBV27 to TRBJ2-1; 10 nucleotides align to TRBD1. Germline-derived CDR1 and CDR2 are MNHEY and SMNVEV (reference sequence). Trimming at V came to 2 bases and at J to 7 bases, leaving 2 bases not matched to a gene. CDR3 length: 14 residues. In DNA, the CDR3 is TGTGCCAGCAGTTTACGGGGACAGGGGAATGAGCAGTTCTTC. Its protein product is CASSLRGQGNEQFF.

V usage is TRBV1 and J usage is TRBJ1-2. TRBV1 is deemed a pseudogene. The CDR3 consists of 11 residues. This CDR3 is CTSSQQEGYTF. DNA for the CDR3: TGCACCAGCAGCCAACAGGAGGGCTACACCTTC.

J is TRBJ2-2 and V is TRBV4-1, with 10 bases lining up with TRBD2. J was trimmed by 7 bases and V by 0 bases; bases with no gene match: 5. This CDR3 contains 16 residues. The germline CDR1 and CDR2 sequences are MGHRA and YSYEKL. The CDR3, as DNA: TGCGCCAGCAGCCAAGAACAGCGGGGGGGGAGCGGGGAGCTGTTTTTT. This sequence encodes CASSQEQRGGSGELFF.

The V and J genes are TRBV7-3 and TRBJ2-1, with a possible D match to TRBD1 (6 bases). V dropped 4 bases and J dropped 8 bases, with 12 bases sitting between them. Germline V gene sequence: CDR1 SGHTA, CDR2 FQGTGA. This CDR3 has 13 residues. In DNA form, the CDR3 reads TGTGCCAGCAGCTCACAGGGTGGGTATGAGCAGTTCTTC. It codes for CASSSQGGYEQFF.

V gene TRBV4-2 combines with J gene TRBJ2-7; possible D gene TRBD2, 6 bases. V was clipped by 1 base and J by 6 bases, with 16 bases between them. The CDR3 contains 15 residues. CDR1 and CDR2 from the germline V gene are LGHNA and YNFKEQ. CDR3 DNA sequence: TGTGCCAGCAGCCAAGTTCGCGGGGTTGGTAGCGAGCAGTACTTC. This encodes CASSQVRGVGSEQYF.

This rearrangement joins TRBV25-1 to TRBJ2-1; D call uncertain. CDR1 is MGHDK, CDR2 SYGVNS, per germline. Deletions cut 8 bases from V and 3 bases from J, with 11 bases between. CDR3 length: 13 amino acids. The CDR3 spells CASERTGYNEQFF. In DNA form, the CDR3 reads TGTGCCAGCGAACGGACGGGCTACAATGAGCAGTTCTTC. The variable domain in full, with the rest retrieved from reference TRBV25-1 and TRBJ2-1, is EADIYQTPRYLVIGTGKKITLECSQTMGHDKMYWYQQDPGMELHLIHYSYGVNSTEKGDLSSESTVSRIRTEHFPLTLESARPSHTSQYLCASERTGYNEQFFGPGTRLTVL.

The genes are TRBV27 and TRBJ2-7, with unresolved D. The germline gives CDR1 MNHEY, CDR2 SMNVEV (reference sequence). This CDR3 is 12 amino acids long. Trimming stripped 6 bases from V and 4 bases from J, with 10 bases between. The CDR3 bases are TGTGCCAGCAGAACCGGACGGTACGAGCAGTACTTC. The encoded protein is CASRTGRYEQYF.

This clone occurred once. The gene calls are TRBV19 and TRBJ2-1; 7 positions match TRBD1. The germline V gene has CDR1 LNHDA and CDR2 SQIVND (reference sequence). J gave up 4 bases and V 5 bases, and 8 bases lay outside the gene matches. This CDR3 spans 15 amino acids. The CDR3 loop reads CASSSRQGGYNEQFF. Written as DNA, the CDR3 is TGTGCCAGTAGTTCTCGACAGGGTGGATACAATGAGCAGTTCTTC.

The rearrangement links TRBV5-8 to TRBJ1-6; no clear D. Germline CDR1 and CDR2: SGHTS and YDEGEE. The CDR3 spans 14 residues. Deletions cut 4 bases from V and 14 bases from J, with 19 bases between. The CDR3 sequence is CASSPNRALVSLHF. The CDR3 DNA follows: TGTGCCAGCAGCCCTAACCGGGCACTTGTATCCCTCCACTTT.

The chain joins TRBV7-8 to TRBJ2-7; 8 positions match TRBD1. This CDR3 is 16 amino acids long. The ends lost 1 base at V and 2 bases at J; junction bases unmatched: 7. From germline, CDR1 is SGHVS and CDR2 FQNEAQ. As DNA, the CDR3 is TGTGCCAGCAGCTTAGGGGAGTGGACAGGGCCCTACGAGCAGTACTTC. This encodes CASSLGEWTGPYEQYF.

The rearrangement uses TRBV27 and TRBJ2-2; 7 bases map to TRBD2. This CDR3 has 15 amino acids. The germline V gene has CDR1 MNHEY and CDR2 SMNVEV (reference sequence). Unmatched junction bases numbered 10, after V lost 6 bases and J lost 6 bases. The CDR3 region is CASRTGDYRSGELFF. As DNA, the CDR3 is TGTGCCAGCAGGACCGGGGACTACCGGTCCGGGGAGCTGTTTTTT.

The chain couples TRBV30 to TRBJ1-2; no firm D call. The CDR3 totals 13 residues. Germline CDR1 reads GTSNPN; CDR2 reads SVGIG (reference sequence). The V end lost 3 bases, the J end lost 4 bases, and 12 bases lay between the germline ends. The CDR3: CAWSDPRGYGYTF. As DNA, the CDR3 is TGTGCCTGGAGCGACCCCCGGGGCTATGGCTACACCTTC. The full variable domain, with the rest looked up from reference TRBV30 and TRBJ1-2, is SQTIHQWPATLVQPVGSPLSLECTVEGTSNPNLYWYRQAAGRGLQLLFYSVGIGQISSEVPQNLSASRPQDRQFILSSKKLLLSDSGFYLCAWSDPRGYGYTFGSGTRLTVV.

This clone was found once. The chain has TRBV7-6 and TRBJ2-5, with D perhaps matching TRBD2 (6 bases). This CDR3 is 13 amino acids long. Germline-derived CDR1 and CDR2 are SGHVS and FNYEAQ. V dropped 3 bases and J dropped 5 bases, with 10 bases sitting between them. The CDR3 DNA is TGTGCCAGCAGCTTGGGACGGGGGGAGACCCAGTACTTC. This encodes CASSLGRGETQYF. The whole variable domain, remainder taken from reference TRBV7-6 and TRBJ2-5, is GAGVSQSPRYKVTKRGQDVALRCDPISGHVSLYWYRQALGQGPEFLTYFNYEAQQDKSGLPNDRFSAERPEGSISTLTIQRTEQRDSAMYRCASSLGRGETQYFGPGTRLLVL.

V gene TRBV6-1 combines with J gene TRBJ1-2; D call uncertain. The CDR3 consists of 15 residues. V lost 0 bases, J lost 4 bases, and 12 bases lay in between. In germline, CDR1 is MNHNS, CDR2 SASEGT. The CDR3 region has the DNA TGTGCCAGCAGTGAAGCGGCGGGGAGTAGCTATGGCTACACCTTC. Translating it yields CASSEAAGSSYGYTF.

CDR3: CASSFAGGVVKSSTQYF. The CDR3, as DNA: TGCGCCAGCAGCTTTGCGGGAGGGGTGGTTAAGTCCAGTACGCAGTATTTT. V is TRBV5-1 and J is TRBJ2-3; 9 bases are a match to TRBD2. The CDR3 length is 17 residues. With V trimmed by 2 bases and J by 8 bases, 15 bases remained unmatched. Germline V gene data show CDR1 as SGHRS and CDR2 as YFSETQ.

This chain joins TRBV27 and TRBJ2-7, with D maybe TRBD1 (6 bases). Deletions cut 8 bases from V and 0 bases from J, with 14 bases between. The CDR3 loop spans 14 amino acids. The V gene's germline CDR1 is MNHEY and CDR2 SMNVEV (reference sequence). The chain's CDR3 is CASGYRAPSYEQYF. CDR3 in DNA: TGTGCCAGCGGTTACAGGGCACCCTCCTACGAGCAGTACTTC.

The sample holds a few counts of this clone. The CDR3 DNA reads TGTGCCAGCAGGGGACTAGCGGGATTGCAGGAGCAGTACTTC. This sequence encodes CASRGLAGLQEQYF. The chain has TRBV27 and TRBJ2-7; 13 nucleotides line up with TRBD2. The germline V gene encodes CDR1 MNHEY and CDR2 SMNVEV (reference sequence). The CDR3 has 14 amino acids. The ends lost 6 bases at V and 7 bases at J; junction bases unmatched: 6.

The chain has TRBV9 and TRBJ1-3; 8 bases are shared with TRBD1. Trimming removed 4 bases from V and 2 bases from J; junction bases left unmatched: 5. Germline CDR1 SGDLS, CDR2 YYNGEE. The CDR3 is made up of 15 amino acids. The CDR3 here is CASSSHRGTGNTIYF. Here the CDR3 DNA reads TGTGCCAGCAGCTCCCACAGGGGGACTGGAAACACCATATATTTT.

The V gene is TRBV15, the J gene TRBJ1-1; D not resolved. This CDR3 contains 15 residues. The ends were cut back, 2 bases at V and 0 bases at J, with 10 bases in the middle. Looked up from germline, CDR1 is LNHNV and CDR2 is YYDKDF (reference sequence). DNA of the CDR3: TGTGCCACCAGCAGACCCGCGGGAGTGAACACTGAAGCTTTCTTT. This encodes CATSRPAGVNTEAFF.

The gene calls are TRBV19 and TRBJ2-7; D perhaps matches TRBD1 (5 bases). The CDR3 has 14 amino acids. The germline V and J ends were trimmed by 6 bases and 0 bases, with 12 bases remaining between them. Germline values: CDR1 LNHDA, CDR2 SQIVND (reference sequence). CDR3 region: CASRVDTISYEQYF. The CDR3 coding sequence is TGTGCCAGTAGGGTGGACACGATCTCCTACGAGCAGTACTTC. The complete variable domain, with remaining parts taken from reference TRBV19 and TRBJ2-7, reads DGGITQSPKYLFRKEGQNVTLSCEQNLNHDAMYWYRQDPGQGLRLIYYSQIVNDFQKGDIAEGYSVSREKKESFPLTVTSAQKNPTAFYLCASRVDTISYEQYFGPGTRLTVT.

This chain uses TRBV27 with TRBJ2-1; 7 bases fit TRBD1. The CDR3 runs 15 residues. Germline CDR1 reads MNHEY; CDR2 reads SMNVEV (reference sequence). Trimming removed 6 bases from V and 6 bases from J; junction bases left unmatched: 11. The CDR3 reads CASSPWTDRANEQFF. The CDR3 region has the DNA TGTGCCAGCAGCCCATGGACTGACAGGGCCAATGAGCAGTTCTTC.

The CDR3 DNA follows: TGTGCCAGCAGCAAAGTGATTCTGAACACTGAAGCTTTCTTT. The encoded protein is CASSKVILNTEAFF. The chain couples TRBV21-1 to TRBJ1-1. TRBV21-1 is a pseudogene segment. The CDR3 length is 14 residues.

The genes are TRBV4-3 and TRBJ2-7; TRBD2 matches 13 bases. CDR1 and CDR2 (germline): LGHNA, YSLEER. Trimming took 1 base from V and 7 from J; bases not matched to a gene: 7. CDR3 length: 16 amino acids. CDR3 nucleotides: TGCGCCAGCAGCCAAGTTGTACTAGCGGGAGGGGGGGAGCAGTACTTC. Translating it yields CASSQVVLAGGGEQYF.

This chain links TRBV14 with TRBJ2-7, with D unclear. The V gene lost 1 base and the J gene lost 1 base, with 11 bases spanning the gap. Germline values: CDR1 SGHDN, CDR2 FVKESK. The CDR3 runs 15 residues. CDR3: CASSQVADLSYEQYF. DNA of the CDR3: TGTGCCAGCAGCCAAGTGGCGGACCTTTCCTACGAGCAGTACTTC.

V usage is TRBV30 and J usage is TRBJ1-4, with D possibly TRBD1 on 6 matching bases. The ends were cut back, 0 bases at V and 7 bases at J, with 21 bases in the middle. This CDR3 region has 17 residues. The germline gives CDR1 GTSNPN, CDR2 SVGIG (reference sequence). This CDR3 is CAWSVGGGGPRGEKLFF. CDR3 sequence (DNA): TGTGCCTGGAGTGTTGGAGGGGGAGGGCCGAGGGGTGAAAAACTGTTTTTT.

The chain employs TRBV9 and TRBJ2-3; 9 bases align to TRBD1. This CDR3 is 16 amino acids long. V trimming: 4 bases; J trimming: 1 base; junction bases outside the gene matches: 7. The germline gives CDR1 SGDLS, CDR2 YYNGEE. Written as DNA, the CDR3 is TGTGCCAGCAGCTTGCGGACAGGGGAGGGCACAGATACGCAGTATTTT. This encodes CASSLRTGEGTDTQYF.